Listed here are 30 T cell receptor beta chains from one sample, sequenced in a study of blood T cell repertoires in COVID-19. Clones were read by immunoSEQ multiplex PCR, and TCRdb kept only the in-frame ones, dropping some. The profile covers around 150,000 clones, with roughly nine tenths appearing a single time and 15% to 20% taken by the ten largest. Material for sequencing was peripheral blood. Every receptor here comes from a man aged 60 to 75 with active or convalescent COVID-19.

The V and J genes are TRBV7-6 and TRBJ1-2, with D uncertain. The V end lost 1 base, the J end lost 4 bases, and 13 bases lay between the germline ends. The CDR3 runs 15 residues. The germline V gene encodes CDR1 SGHVS and CDR2 FNYEAQ. The CDR3 DNA is TGTGCCAGCAGCTTAGGCTCGGGAGAGGTCTATGGCTACACCTTC. Translated, it gives CASSLGSGEVYGYTF. The full variable domain, rest sourced from reference TRBV7-6 and TRBJ1-2, is GAGVSQSPRYKVTKRGQDVALRCDPISGHVSLYWYRQALGQGPEFLTYFNYEAQQDKSGLPNDRFSAERPEGSISTLTIQRTEQRDSAMYRCASSLGSGEVYGYTFGSGTRLTVV.

This chain's CDR3 is CASSSHSGTGVPPQHF. In DNA form, the CDR3 reads TGTGCCAGCAGCTCCCATTCGGGGACAGGGGTTCCGCCCCAGCATTTT. The chain is built from TRBV7-8 and TRBJ1-5, with TRBD1 matching 10 bases. The CDR3 spans 16 residues. The ends lost 4 bases at V and 9 bases at J; junction bases unmatched: 12. Germline V gene sequence: CDR1 SGHVS, CDR2 FQNEAQ.

The gene calls are TRBV5-5 and TRBJ2-7; 8 bases match TRBD2. This CDR3 region has 14 residues. Germline CDR1 reads SGHKS; CDR2 reads YYEKEE (reference sequence). With 3 bases clipped from V and 7 bases from J, the junction kept 9 bases outside the gene matches. The CDR3 loop is CASSSGGTNVEQYF. The CDR3 DNA sequence: TGTGCCAGCAGCTCGGGAGGGACTAATGTTGAGCAGTACTTC.

The V and J genes are TRBV6-5 and TRBJ1-1, with a tentative D call TRBD1 (5 bases). This CDR3 is built from 13 residues. Looked up from germline, CDR1 is MNHEY and CDR2 is SVGAGI. V was shortened by 11 bases and J by 1 base, with 14 bases between the two germline ends. This chain's CDR3 is CAYSREQNTEAFF. The CDR3 DNA reads TGTGCCTACAGCAGGGAACAGAACACTGAAGCTTTCTTT.

This chain connects TRBV4-2 to TRBJ2-1; TRBD2 is a possible D gene (6 bases). V lost 0 bases, J lost 4 bases, and 19 bases lay in between. Germline V gene lookup returns CDR1 LGHNA and CDR2 YNFKEQ. The CDR3 is 18 amino acids. The CDR3 loop reads CASSQDLSGYLGYNEQFF. The DNA of the CDR3 is TGTGCCAGCAGCCAAGATCTAAGCGGGTATCTGGGTTACAATGAGCAGTTCTTC.

The chain joins TRBV5-1 to TRBJ1-2, with TRBD1 matching 7 bases. CDR1 SGHRS and CDR2 YFSETQ come from the germline V gene. The CDR3 loop spans 14 amino acids. The V segment lost 4 bases and the J segment 4 bases; nucleotides outside the gene matches: 7. The CDR3 DNA sequence: TGCGCCAGCAGCCCCTCGTCAGGGGGCTATGGCTACACCTTC. Its translation is CASSPSSGGYGYTF.

The rearrangement links TRBV29-1 to TRBJ2-7; unclear D gene. The CDR3 runs to 13 residues. Per germline, CDR1 SQVTM and CDR2 ANQGSEA. Trimming left V 4 bases short and J 2 bases short, with 12 bases between. CDR3 in amino acids: CSVAVEMTYEQYF. CDR3 nucleotide sequence: TGCAGCGTTGCGGTTGAGATGACCTACGAGCAGTACTTC.

This CDR3 is CASSEPGLAGGPNEQYF. CDR3 DNA: TGCGCCAGCAGTGAGCCGGGACTAGCGGGAGGGCCCAACGAGCAGTACTTC. The V call is TRBV10-2, the J call TRBJ2-7, with 16 positions matching TRBD2. Germline trimming cut 2 bases from V and 5 bases from J; bases unmatched to any gene: 6. CDR3 length: 17 residues. The germline V gene encodes CDR1 WSHSY and CDR2 SAAADI.

This chain uses TRBV11-3 with TRBJ1-1, with TRBD1 matching over 7 bases. The germline V gene has CDR1 SGHNT and CDR2 YENEEA. The J segment lost 1 base and the V segment lost 0 bases, leaving 8 bases of the junction unmatched. The CDR3 runs to 17 residues. The CDR3 spells CASSLDKETGSNTEAFF. In DNA form, the CDR3 reads TGTGCCAGCAGCTTAGACAAGGAGACAGGGTCGAACACTGAAGCTTTCTTT.

The CDR3 DNA reads as TGTGCCAGCAGCCAATTCCCCGGACAGAGCACAGATACGCAGTATTTT. Its translation: CASSQFPGQSTDTQYF. The chain carries TRBV3-1 (or the pseudogene TRBV3-2) and TRBJ2-3, with D tentatively TRBD1 (6 bases). Germline CDR1 reads LGHDT; CDR2 reads YNNKEL (reference sequence). V lost 2 bases and J 0 bases, leaving 12 bases between the germline ends. The CDR3 has 16 residues.

This chain joins TRBV11-2 and TRBJ2-7; TRBD2 agrees at 7 bases. J gave up 4 bases and V 6 bases, and 12 bases lay outside the gene matches. CDR3 length equals 15 residues. The germline gives CDR1 SGHAT, CDR2 FQNNGV. The CDR3 loop is CASRDTVAGAYEQYF. The CDR3 DNA reads as TGTGCCAGCAGGGATACGGTGGCGGGAGCTTACGAGCAGTACTTC.

J is TRBJ2-1 and V is TRBV7-2; tentative D call: TRBD2 (6 bases). Germline lookup yields CDR1 SGHTA and CDR2 FQGNSA. This CDR3 has 15 amino acids. Trimming pared 1 base from V and 2 bases from J, leaving 9 bases between. The CDR3 DNA sequence: TGTGCCAGCAGCTTAGGTCCTAGCGCCTACAATGAGCAGTTCTTC. Translating it yields CASSLGPSAYNEQFF. The full variable domain, completed using reference TRBV7-2 and TRBJ2-1, is GAGVSQSPSNKVTEKGKDVELRCDPISGHTALYWYRQSLGQGLEFLIYFQGNSAPDKSGLPSDRFSAERTGGSVSTLTIQRTQQEDSAVYLCASSLGPSAYNEQFFGPGTRLTVL.

This chain links TRBV13 with TRBJ1-4; possible D gene TRBD1, 5 bases. The CDR3 consists of 17 residues. CDR1 PRHDT and CDR2 FYEKMQ come from the germline V gene (reference sequence). The V gene lost 10 bases and the J gene lost 0 bases, with 21 bases spanning the gap. The DNA of the CDR3 is TGTGCCATCCCCACCTCAGGCGGGGGAACAACTAATGAAAAACTGTTTTTT. Protein product: CAIPTSGGGTTNEKLFF.

This sequence joins TRBV30 and TRBJ1-1, with a weak D call TRBD1 (6 bases). The germline gives CDR1 GTSNPN, CDR2 SVGIG (reference sequence). This CDR3 comprises 13 residues. Deletions cut 5 bases from V and 5 bases from J, with 15 bases between. CDR3 in DNA: TGTGCCTGGGACCAGGGGCGGGGGACTGAAGCTTTCTTT. Translated: CAWDQGRGTEAFF.

J is TRBJ1-2 and V is TRBV5-1; 9 nucleotides match TRBD1. V lost 4 bases to trimming and J lost 4 bases; unmatched junction nucleotides: 5. CDR1 and CDR2 (germline): SGHRS, YFSETQ. This CDR3 has 14 amino acids. The CDR3 here is CASSPGTGTYGYTF. The DNA of the CDR3 is TGCGCCAGCAGCCCCGGGACAGGGACCTATGGCTACACCTTC.

The table lists this clone with a count of one. The chain carries TRBV19 and TRBJ2-5; D is possibly TRBD1 (5 bases). Looked up from germline, CDR1 is LNHDA and CDR2 is SQIVND (reference sequence). This CDR3 is 13 amino acids long. V lost 1 base, J lost 6 bases, and 9 bases lay in between. The chain's CDR3 is CASSIGGLKTQYF. CDR3 bases: TGTGCCAGTAGTATAGGGGGCTTGAAGACCCAGTACTTC. Combining the CDR3 with reference TRBV19 and TRBJ2-5 gives the whole variable domain DGGITQSPKYLFRKEGQNVTLSCEQNLNHDAMYWYRQDPGQGLRLIYYSQIVNDFQKGDIAEGYSVSREKKESFPLTVTSAQKNPTAFYLCASSIGGLKTQYFGPGTRLLVL.

CDR3 residues: CASSPLSGGPYEQYF. The CDR3 bases are TGCGCCAGCAGCCCCTTGTCAGGAGGACCTTACGAGCAGTACTTC. This chain connects TRBV5-1 to TRBJ2-7; tentative D call: TRBD2 (5 bases). Germline V CDR1 and CDR2: SGHRS, YFSETQ. V was clipped by 4 bases and J by 4 bases, with 18 bases between them. This CDR3 region has 15 residues.

The chain carries TRBV12-3 or TRBV12-4 and TRBJ2-2; the D gene is possibly TRBD1 (5 bases). V dropped 5 bases and J dropped 6 bases, with 10 bases sitting between them. The length of the CDR3 is 13 residues. In nucleotides, the CDR3 is TGTGCCAGCAGTACCAAGGGGCCCGGGGAGCTGTTTTTT. This gives the protein CASSTKGPGELFF.

The chain recombines TRBV7-9 with TRBJ2-7; 14 bases map to TRBD2. CDR3 length equals 17 residues. Germline V CDR1 and CDR2: SEHNR, FQNEAQ (reference sequence). The junction had 11 bases not matched to a gene; V was cut back by 5 bases and J by 5 bases. The DNA for the CDR3 is TGTGCCAGCAGCCTCCGGGACAGGGGACTAGCGGGAGACGAGCAGTACTTC. Encoded protein: CASSLRDRGLAGDEQYF. Drawing the rest from reference TRBV7-9 and TRBJ2-7, the complete variable domain is DTGVSQNPRHKITKRGQNVTFRCDPISEHNRLYWYRQTLGQGPEFLTYFQNEAQLEKSRLLSDRFSAERPKGSFSTLEIQRTEQGDSAMYLCASSLRDRGLAGDEQYFGPGTRLTVT.

This clone showed up just a few times. The chain carries TRBV14 and TRBJ1-1; D is unresolved. Germline CDR1 and CDR2: SGHDN and FVKESK. V lost 1 base and J 1 base, leaving 4 bases between the germline ends. This CDR3 contains 13 residues. The DNA of the CDR3 is TGTGCCAGCAGCCAAGGACAGAACACTGAAGCTTTCTTT. Its translation: CASSQGQNTEAFF.

The chain recombines TRBV7-9 with TRBJ2-5; TRBD1 matches 8 bases. Per germline, CDR1 SEHNR and CDR2 FQNEAQ (reference sequence). The ends lost 3 bases at V and 2 bases at J; junction bases unmatched: 2. This CDR3 spans 14 amino acids. CDR3 region: CASSFGQGQETQYF. The CDR3 bases are TGTGCCAGCAGCTTTGGACAGGGACAAGAGACCCAGTACTTC.

V and J are TRBV27 and TRBJ1-2, with a tentative D call TRBD1 (5 bases). There are 15 residues in the CDR3. Germline loops: CDR1 MNHEY, CDR2 SMNVEV (reference sequence). Trimming shortened V by 4 bases and J by 5 bases, and 17 bases separated the two germline ends. In DNA form, the CDR3 reads TGTGCCAGCAGTTCCCACAGTTCCCGGGGGTATGGCTACACCTTC. It codes for CASSSHSSRGYGYTF.

The chain is built from TRBV7-2 and TRBJ1-1, with D unresolved. The germline V gene encodes CDR1 SGHTA and CDR2 FQGNSA. V was trimmed by 2 bases and J by 0 bases, leaving 4 bases between them. The CDR3 has 13 residues. The DNA of the CDR3 is TGTGCCAGCAGCTTATCGGTGAACACTGAAGCTTTCTTT. Its translation: CASSLSVNTEAFF.

The chain has TRBV28 and TRBJ1-5; D not resolved. The CDR3 covers 12 residues. CDR1 MDHEN and CDR2 SYDVKM come from the germline V gene. The ends were cut back, 5 bases at V and 6 bases at J, with 8 bases in the middle. CDR3 in amino acids: CASSLRPQPQHF. The CDR3 DNA reads TGTGCCAGCAGTCTCAGGCCTCAGCCCCAGCATTTT.

The genes are TRBV10-3 and TRBJ1-2, with 8 bases identical to TRBD1. The CDR3 covers 14 residues. The germline V gene encodes CDR1 ENHRY and CDR2 SYGVKD. Trimming cost V 7 bases and J 6 bases; bases outside gene matches: 10. Written as DNA, the CDR3 is TGTGCCATCACCTTAGGACAGGGATTGAATGGCTACACCTTC. Encoded protein: CAITLGQGLNGYTF.

The chain has TRBV6-5 and TRBJ1-5; a possible D gene is TRBD1 (5 bases). Germline V gene sequence: CDR1 MNHEY, CDR2 SVGAGI. The V gene lost 6 bases and the J gene lost 4 bases, with 10 bases spanning the gap. The CDR3 has 13 residues. The CDR3 region has the DNA TGTGCCAGCAGCCGACAGCCTAATCAGCCCCAGCATTTT. It specifies CASSRQPNQPQHF.

The chain uses TRBV7-9 and TRBJ1-6; D is unclear. V lost 3 bases and J 14 bases, leaving 17 bases between the germline ends. From germline, CDR1 is SEHNR and CDR2 FQNEAQ (reference sequence). The CDR3 extends over 14 amino acids. CDR3: CASSLVAGPGSLHF. DNA of the CDR3: TGTGCCAGCAGCTTGGTAGCAGGCCCGGGATCCCTCCACTTT. The complete variable domain, with remaining parts taken from reference TRBV7-9 and TRBJ1-6, reads DTGVSQNPRHKITKRGQNVTFRCDPISEHNRLYWYRQTLGQGPEFLTYFQNEAQLEKSRLLSDRFSAERPKGSFSTLEIQRTEQGDSAMYLCASSLVAGPGSLHFGNGTRLTVT.

This chain's CDR3 is CAWSSGSPGNTIYF. DNA for the CDR3: TGTGCCTGGAGTTCAGGGTCTCCTGGAAACACCATATATTTT. This chain uses TRBV30 with TRBJ1-3; the D gene is possibly TRBD1 (5 bases). With 2 bases removed from V and 2 bases from J, the gap between germline ends came to 10 bases. The germline gives CDR1 GTSNPN, CDR2 SVGIG (reference sequence). The CDR3 runs to 14 residues.

This chain uses TRBV6-6 with TRBJ2-1; 7 bases are shared with TRBD2. V shed 6 bases, J shed 9 bases, and the junction held 2 bases outside the gene matches. Per the germline V gene, CDR1 is MNHNY and CDR2 is SVGAGI (reference sequence). This CDR3 is built from 11 residues. The DNA for the CDR3 is TGTGCCAGCAGAGGGAGGGGTGAGCAGTTCTTC. It translates to CASRGRGEQFF.

CDR3 DNA: TGCGCCAGCAGCCCGGGACAGGGGGTCTACGAGCAGTACTTC. Residues: CASSPGQGVYEQYF. The chain has TRBV5-1 and TRBJ2-7; the match to TRBD1 covers 11 bases. V lost 4 bases to trimming and J lost 3 bases; unmatched junction nucleotides: 3. CDR3 size: 14 residues. The germline CDR1 and CDR2 sequences are SGHRS and YFSETQ.